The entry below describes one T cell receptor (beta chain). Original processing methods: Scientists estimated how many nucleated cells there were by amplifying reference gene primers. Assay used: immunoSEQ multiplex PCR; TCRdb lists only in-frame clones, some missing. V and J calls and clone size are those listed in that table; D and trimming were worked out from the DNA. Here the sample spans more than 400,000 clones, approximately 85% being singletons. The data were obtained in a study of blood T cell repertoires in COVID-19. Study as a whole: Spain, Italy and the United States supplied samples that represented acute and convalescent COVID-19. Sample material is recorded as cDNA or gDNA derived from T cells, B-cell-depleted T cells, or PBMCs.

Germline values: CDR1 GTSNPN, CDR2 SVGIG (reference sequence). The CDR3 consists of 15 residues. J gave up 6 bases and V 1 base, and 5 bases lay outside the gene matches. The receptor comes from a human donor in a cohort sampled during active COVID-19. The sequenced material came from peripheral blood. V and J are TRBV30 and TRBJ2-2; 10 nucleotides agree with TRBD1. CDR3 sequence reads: CAWSAGTGDAGELFF. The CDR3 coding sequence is TGTGCCTGGAGTGCCGGGACAGGGGATGCCGGGGAGCTGTTTTTT.